This TCR beta chain was observed in a study of blood T cell repertoires in COVID-19. Here immunoSEQ multiplex PCR was the method, and the copy in TCRdb shows in-frame clones only, minus some. The sample has fewer than 200,000 clones; roughly four fifths are singletons. Germline V lookup: CDR1 LNHDA, CDR2 SQIVND (reference sequence). The V end was cut by 2 bases, the J end by 8 bases, with 18 bases between. This CDR3 spans 15 amino acids. Source material: peripheral blood. This rearrangement joins TRBV19 to TRBJ1-2; a weak D match, TRBD1 (5 bases). This receptor was obtained from a woman of 80 years or more with COVID-19, enrolled during active disease. CDR3 in DNA: TGTGCCAGTAGTATACCGCAGACCAGGAGGGACGGCTACACCTTC. It encodes CASSIPQTRRDGYTF.